This T cell receptor (beta chain) is drawn from a study of CD8 T cells in ankylosing spondylitis. With 2 bases clipped from V and 2 bases from J, the junction kept 17 bases outside the gene matches. The germline CDR1 and CDR2 sequences are DFQATT and SNEGSKA (reference sequence). There are 18 residues in the CDR3. TCRdb re-called the 5' RACE reads with MiXCR, one entry per CDR3 protein. The sample shows about 240,000 distinct CDR3 sequences, approximately 9% of them seen only once. The clonotype originates from a male donor with ankylosing spondylitis or in good health (not recorded which). V is TRBV20-1 and J is TRBJ2-7, with 8 nucleotides matching TRBD2. The sample was blood, either unsorted or a sorted T cell fraction (not recorded which). The CDR3 DNA follows: TGCAGTGCTAGACCCCCCCGGGGACTAGTGGTGAAGCCCTACGAGCAGTACTTC. Translation: CSARPPRGLVVKPYEQYF.